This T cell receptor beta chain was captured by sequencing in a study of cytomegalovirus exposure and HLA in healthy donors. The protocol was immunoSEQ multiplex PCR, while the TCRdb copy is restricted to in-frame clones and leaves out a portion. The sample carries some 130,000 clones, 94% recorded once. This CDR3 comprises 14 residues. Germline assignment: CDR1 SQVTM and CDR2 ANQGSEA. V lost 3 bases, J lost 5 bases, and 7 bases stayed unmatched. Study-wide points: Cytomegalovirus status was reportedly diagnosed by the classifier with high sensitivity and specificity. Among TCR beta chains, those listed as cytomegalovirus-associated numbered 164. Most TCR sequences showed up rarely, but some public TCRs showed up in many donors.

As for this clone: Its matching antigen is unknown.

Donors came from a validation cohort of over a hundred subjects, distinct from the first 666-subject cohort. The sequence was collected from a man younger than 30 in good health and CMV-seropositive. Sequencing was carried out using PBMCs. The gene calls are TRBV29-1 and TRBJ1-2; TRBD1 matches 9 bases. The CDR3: CSVETGTGPYGYTF. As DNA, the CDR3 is TGCAGCGTTGAGACTGGGACAGGGCCTTATGGCTACACCTTC.